Included here is one T cell receptor (beta chain) sequence, with context. This sample was taken from a study of blood T cell repertoires in COVID-19. Study-wide context: Italy, Spain and the United States were the sources of the convalescent and acute COVID-19 samples.

The CDR3 covers 16 residues. Per germline, CDR1 LNHNV and CDR2 YYDKDF (reference sequence). V lost 0 bases and J lost 2, with 11 bases in between. TCRdb's table, derived via immunoSEQ multiplex PCR, lists solely in-frame clones and lacks some. The sample shows some 270,000 clones, roughly 90% of them seen only once. Clinical history reported by participants formed the basis on which cohorts were assigned. The chain employs TRBV15 and TRBJ1-5; no firm D call. The TCR originated in a woman aged 40 to 55 who had recovered from COVID-19. The sequencing sample was made of PBMCs or T cells enriched from blood (not recorded which). For the CDR3, the DNA is TGTGCCACCAGCAGAGAGTTTATTTCGGGCAATCAGCCCCAGCATTTT. It specifies CATSREFISGNQPQHF.